This TCR beta chain was recorded in a study of PD-L1 blockade in urothelial cancer. About the research overall: Patients had undergone 0 to 3 prior chemotherapy regimens.

Time point: pretreatment peripheral blood. Germline V gene sequence: CDR1 MGHDK, CDR2 SYGVNS. This CDR3 spans 17 amino acids. Trimming cost V 6 bases and J 1 base; bases outside gene matches: 11. Method: immunoSEQ multiplex PCR; TCRdb's copy keeps in-frame clones and lacks some. This table has 130,000 or so clones, less than 85% appearing once. The clonotype originates from a man in his fifties or sixties with urothelial cancer. The sample consisted of PBMCs, taken around atezolizumab (anti-PD-L1) treatment. The V call is TRBV25-1, the J call TRBJ2-5, with 10 bases that match TRBD1. The CDR3: CASSSPGQGGFQETQYF. The CDR3 DNA follows: TGTGCCAGCAGCAGTCCCGGACAGGGGGGTTTCCAAGAGACCCAGTACTTC.